One sample yielded the 6 T cell receptor beta chains listed below, sequenced in a study of T cells after yellow fever vaccination. TCRdb re-derived calls from the 5' RACE reads in MiXCR, one entry per CDR3 protein. The sample contains about 170,000 distinct CDR3 sequences, 9.5% to 12% of which appear only once. The sequenced sample was CD8+ T cells sorted from PBMCs, obtained 15 days after the yellow fever booster vaccination. These receptors were taken from a man aged 18 to 35 who received the YFV17D yellow fever vaccine.

In nucleotides, the CDR3 is TGCGCCAGCAGCCAAGATACTGGACTTGCCTACGAGCAGTACTTC. It translates to CASSQDTGLAYEQYF. The chain combines TRBV4-1 with TRBJ2-7, with D tentatively TRBD2 (5 bases). The V gene lost 0 bases and the J gene lost 2 bases, with 11 bases spanning the gap. Germline CDR1 and CDR2: MGHRA and YSYEKL. The CDR3 totals 15 residues.

The V and J genes are TRBV12-3 or TRBV12-4 and TRBJ2-1, with TRBD1 identical over 9 bases. The CDR3 contains 15 residues. V was pared by 6 bases and J by 4 bases, with 7 bases of the junction left unmatched. This chain's CDR3 is CASRRDRVKYNEQFF. In DNA form, the CDR3 reads TGTGCCAGCAGGAGGGACAGGGTCAAGTACAATGAGCAGTTCTTC.

This clonotype was seen only a few times. The CDR3 here is CASSLGPTAEAFF. The CDR3 DNA follows: TGTGCCAGCAGTTTAGGCCCGACGGCTGAAGCTTTCTTT. The chain has TRBV27 and TRBJ1-1; no definite D call. V lost 2 bases, J lost 6 bases, and 10 bases lay in between. The germline V gene encodes CDR1 MNHEY and CDR2 SMNVEV (reference sequence). The CDR3 extends over 13 amino acids.

The J gene is TRBJ2-1, the V gene TRBV5-1, with TRBD1 as a possible D gene (5 bases). The CDR3 spans 12 residues. V lost 4 bases and J 5 bases, leaving 7 bases between the germline ends. Germline V gives CDR1 SGHRS, CDR2 YFSETQ. Here the CDR3 reads CASSKQDNEQFF. CDR3 nucleotide sequence: TGCGCCAGCAGCAAACAGGACAATGAGCAGTTCTTC.

The sample holds many counts of this clonotype. This rearrangement joins TRBV6-5 to TRBJ1-6, with D possibly matching TRBD1 (5 bases). The CDR3 extends over 14 amino acids. The germline gives CDR1 MNHEY, CDR2 SVGAGI. V lost 2 bases and J lost 8, with 10 bases in between. The CDR3 reads CASSYGQGYSPLHF. In nucleotides, the CDR3 is TGTGCCAGCAGTTACGGGCAGGGTTATTCACCCCTCCACTTT.

This clonotype was observed a few times. This CDR3 is CASSQDRDNTGELFF. The CDR3 region has the DNA TGCGCCAGCAGCCAAGACAGGGATAACACCGGGGAGCTGTTTTTT. The V gene is TRBV4-1, the J gene TRBJ2-2; D possibly corresponds to TRBD1 (5 bases). The germline V and J ends were trimmed by 0 bases and 2 bases, with 7 bases remaining between them. Germline CDR1 is MGHRA and CDR2 is YSYEKL. The CDR3 sequence is 15 residues long.